This section outlines one T cell receptor beta chain sequence together with its context. TCRdb's copy holds only in-frame clones and misses some; the assay was immunoSEQ multiplex PCR. The sample consists of 350,000 to 400,000 clones, 65% to 90% of them appearing once. This entry is derived from a study of blood T cell repertoires in COVID-19. The CDR3 sequence is 14 residues long. In germline, CDR1 is MGHRA, CDR2 YSYEKL. The V and J ends lost 4 bases and 2 bases, in that order; junction bases with no gene match: 4. This chain connects TRBV4-1 to TRBJ1-2; TRBD1 aligns across 7 bases. The TCR sequence derives from a woman aged 60-75 years with COVID-19, enrolled during active disease. Sequencing input: peripheral blood. Here the CDR3 reads CASSRGQDNYGYTF. The CDR3 nucleotides are TGCGCCAGCAGCCGCGGACAGGACAACTATGGCTACACCTTC.